The clone carrying this T cell receptor (beta chain) was counted only a few times. Its antigen is still unknown. Genomic DNA from each subset was divided evenly over several immunoSEQ plates. Using immunoSEQ multiplex PCR, the repertoire was profiled, and TCRdb retains in-frame clones only, with some absent. The sample contains over 950,000 clones, about 80% of which appear only once. This entry is derived from a study of shared clonotypes between healthy human individuals. Study background: Donors had three CD4 naive, three CD4 memory, two CD8 naive and one CD8 memory plate apiece.

The CDR3 sequence is 15 residues long. Germline V gives CDR1 SGHNT, CDR2 YYREEE (reference sequence). V shed 0 bases, J shed 3 bases, and the junction held 0 bases outside the gene matches. All the donors were Caucasian adults who lived in Nashville, Tennessee. Study-level results: Among non-shared clonotypes, generation probabilities were lower than among those shared by all four donors.

This rearrangement joins TRBV5-4 to TRBJ2-5, with 12 bases identical to TRBD2. The clonotype comes from a man in his late teens or twenties in good health. Some clones in this sample may be carry-over from other donors' samples. The sequenced material came from memory CD4+ T cells from PBMCs. Documented subset: CD45RA-negative fraction. CDR3 coding DNA: TGTGCCAGCAGCTTGGGGACTAGCGGGAAAGAGACCCAGTACTTC. Amino acids: CASSLGTSGKETQYF.